This T cell receptor (beta chain) stems from a study of blood T cell repertoires in COVID-19. Source study methods: Quantification of nucleated cells was approximated via reference gene primer amplification. Measured with immunoSEQ multiplex PCR; TCRdb has only the in-frame clones, and not every one. D and trimming come from the DNA, and the V and J calls and clone size come from that table. The sample includes 250,000 to 350,000 clones, nearly 90% seen only once; the top ten take 5.5% to 7%. Trimming at V came to 1 base and at J to 2 bases, leaving 5 bases not matched to a gene. Per germline, CDR1 SGDLS and CDR2 YYNGEE. The CDR3 spans 16 residues.

This TCR was recovered from a woman aged 30 to 39 who had recovered from COVID-19. The sample comprised PBMCs or T cells enriched from blood (not recorded which). This chain connects TRBV9 to TRBJ2-1, with 8 bases identical to TRBD2. In nucleotides, the CDR3 is TGTGCCAGCAGCGTAAGCGGGGGAATCCCCTACAATGAGCAGTTCTTC. This gives the protein CASSVSGGIPYNEQFF.